One sample yielded the 10 T cell receptor beta chains listed below, sequenced in a study of blood T cell repertoires in COVID-19. Clones were sequenced by immunoSEQ multiplex PCR, and TCRdb holds only the in-frame ones, with some missing. The sample includes 140,000 or so clones, 80% to 90% seen only once; the top ten take over 35%. Material for sequencing was peripheral blood. Every receptor here comes from a man aged 45-65 years who had recovered from COVID-19.

The chain has TRBV6-1 and TRBJ2-7, with D perhaps TRBD1 (6 bases). The V and J ends lost 0 bases and 3 bases respectively, with 12 bases between them. This CDR3 has 15 amino acids. The germline gives CDR1 MNHNS, CDR2 SASEGT. The CDR3 loop reads CASSEAGTYLYEQYF. The DNA for the CDR3 is TGTGCCAGCAGTGAAGCCGGGACATATCTCTACGAGCAGTACTTC.

The CDR3 reads CASSSGTSGGARDTQYF. The CDR3 region has the DNA TGTGCCAGCAGTTCCGGGACTAGCGGGGGGGCGAGAGATACGCAGTATTTT. The chain employs TRBV27 and TRBJ2-3; TRBD2 aligns across 16 bases. The trim removed 4 bases at V and 5 bases at J, leaving 6 bases unmatched. Germline V gene data show CDR1 as MNHEY and CDR2 as SMNVEV (reference sequence). The CDR3 covers 17 residues.

A single count supports this clone. The rearrangement uses TRBV3-1 (or the pseudogene TRBV3-2) and TRBJ1-2; D may be TRBD1 (6 bases). CDR1 and CDR2 (germline): LGHDT, YNNKEL (reference sequence). This CDR3 has 14 residues. V shed 6 bases and J shed 2 bases, with 13 bases lying between them. In DNA, the CDR3 is TGTGCCAGCAGTCTTAATACAGGGAACTATGGCTACACCTTC. It encodes CASSLNTGNYGYTF.

The rearrangement uses TRBV5-4 and TRBJ2-7, with 10 positions matching TRBD1. This CDR3 contains 18 residues. V gave up 0 bases and J gave up 0 bases; unmatched junction bases: 9. CDR1 is SGHNT and CDR2 is YYREEE in the germline V gene (reference sequence). The CDR3 bases are TGTGCCAGCAGCTTGGGGGTGGCCGGGGACAGGGGCTCCTACGAGCAGTACTTC. Translation gives CASSLGVAGDRGSYEQYF.

This clone is a singleton in its sample. V gene TRBV4-2 combines with J gene TRBJ2-3, with D possibly TRBD2 on 6 matching bases. This CDR3 comprises 15 residues. Germline-derived CDR1 and CDR2 are LGHNA and YNFKEQ. V was pared by 4 bases and J by 4 bases, with 15 bases between. The CDR3 region has the DNA TGTGCCAGCAGCCGGGAGGACATGTCTCCAGATACGCAGTATTTT. Amino acid sequence: CASSREDMSPDTQYF.

This clone showed up just once. This sequence joins TRBV7-2 and TRBJ2-1; 11 bases are shared with TRBD1. J gave up 6 bases and V 2 bases, and 6 bases lay outside the gene matches. The germline CDR1 and CDR2 sequences are SGHTA and FQGNSA. The CDR3 is 16 amino acids. The DNA for the CDR3 is TGTGCCAGCAGCTTATCCGGGACAGGGGGTTTCAATGAGCAGTTCTTC. This sequence encodes CASSLSGTGGFNEQFF. The full variable domain, with the rest looked up from reference TRBV7-2 and TRBJ2-1, is GAGVSQSPSNKVTEKGKDVELRCDPISGHTALYWYRQSLGQGLEFLIYFQGNSAPDKSGLPSDRFSAERTGGSVSTLTIQRTQQEDSAVYLCASSLSGTGGFNEQFFGPGTRLTVL.

The chain joins TRBV7-2 to TRBJ2-7, with 8 nucleotides matching TRBD1. The length of the CDR3 is 14 residues. J was trimmed by 2 bases and V by 5 bases; bases with no gene match: 5. Germline-derived CDR1 and CDR2 are SGHTA and FQGNSA. The CDR3 loop is CASSVKTGAYEQYF. The CDR3 DNA follows: TGTGCCAGCAGCGTGAAGACAGGGGCCTACGAGCAGTACTTC. The full variable domain, in which reference TRBV7-2 and TRBJ2-7 provide the parts outside the CDR3, is GAGVSQSPSNKVTEKGKDVELRCDPISGHTALYWYRQSLGQGLEFLIYFQGNSAPDKSGLPSDRFSAERTGGSVSTLTIQRTQQEDSAVYLCASSVKTGAYEQYFGPGTRLTVT.

The count of this clone is one. The J gene is TRBJ1-4, the V gene TRBV5-5; possibly TRBD1 for D (5 bases). The CDR3 runs 15 residues. Germline lookup yields CDR1 SGHKS and CDR2 YYEKEE (reference sequence). V gave up 4 bases and J gave up 7 bases, with 17 bases separating them. CDR3 in DNA: TGTGCCAGCAGCCTCGGGACTCTCTATGGTGAAAAACTGTTTTTT. It specifies CASSLGTLYGEKLFF.

CDR3 protein: CASSLVGNRGEKLFF. The CDR3 DNA reads as TGTGCCAGCAGCTTAGTTGGAAACAGGGGAGAAAAACTGTTTTTT. The chain uses TRBV11-2 and TRBJ1-4; TRBD1 matches 7 bases. Trimming at V came to 1 base and at J to 8 bases, leaving 7 bases not matched to a gene. The germline V gene has CDR1 SGHAT and CDR2 FQNNGV. CDR3 length: 15 residues.

The chain employs TRBV6-5 and TRBJ1-4; TRBD1 matches 7 bases. J gave up 5 bases and V 6 bases, and 6 bases lay outside the gene matches. This CDR3 has 14 amino acids. Per germline, CDR1 MNHEY and CDR2 SVGAGI. As DNA, the CDR3 is TGTGCCAGCAGCCGGGACAGCTTAAATGAAAAACTGTTTTTT. It translates to CASSRDSLNEKLFF.